These T cell receptor beta chains were read from a single sample in a study of early T cells in non-severe SARS-CoV-2 infection. Each CDR3 protein is one row after TCRdb ran MiXCR on the 5' RACE reads. The sample has roughly 51,000 distinct CDR3 sequences, 6.5% seen once. Sequencing was performed on whole blood, taken at baseline. The origin of the receptors is an adult who was a healthcare worker with PCR-confirmed SARS-CoV-2 infection or an uninfected control (not recorded which). Each CDR3 is given with its conserved first and last residue.

V: TRBV4-1; J: TRBJ2-1; CDR3: CASSQGATMGLYNEQFF
V: TRBV4-3; J: TRBJ2-3; CDR3: CASRGLAGGSTDTQYF
V: TRBV11-1; J: TRBJ1-3; CDR3: CASSLHRGEAGNTIYF
V: TRBV6-1; J: TRBJ2-7; CDR3: CASSATGTSGYEQYF
V: TRBV15; J: TRBJ2-2; CDR3: CATSRDVLAVNTGELFF
V: TRBV18; J: TRBJ2-7; CDR3: CASSPLLDYEQYF
V: TRBV19; J: TRBJ2-3; CDR3: CASSIQGGTDTQYF
V: TRBV27; J: TRBJ2-1; CDR3: CASSLFAGSSYNEQFF
V: TRBV6-6; J: TRBJ2-3; CDR3: CASGKAAPSTDTQYF
V: TRBV20-1; J: TRBJ2-7; CDR3: CSAASGQENHEQYF
V: TRBV2; J: TRBJ2-1; CDR3: CASKAGGLYNEQFF
V: TRBV2; J: TRBJ2-7; CDR3: CASRPKWDRGSYEQYF
V: TRBV11-2; J: TRBJ2-5; CDR3: CASSTPGQGRKTQYF
V: TRBV6-2/TRBV6-3; J: TRBJ1-5; CDR3: CASSLDRGRSNQPQHF
V: TRBV5-6; J: TRBJ1-4; CDR3: CASSTGGPNEKLFF
V: TRBV6-6; J: TRBJ1-1; CDR3: CASSYSSGRNAEAFF
V: TRBV5-1; J: TRBJ2-5; CDR3: CASSLPGGQETQYF
V: TRBV5-4; J: TRBJ2-3; CDR3: CASSGGASTDTQYF
V: TRBV9; J: TRBJ1-3; CDR3: CASAGGTSGNTIYF
V: TRBV6-6; J: TRBJ2-2; CDR3: CASSYATGNTGELFF
V: TRBV9; J: TRBJ2-7; CDR3: CASSVEPGPRYEQYF
V: TRBV10-1; J: TRBJ1-6; CDR3: CASSGAVSSPLHF
V: TRBV24-1; J: TRBJ1-6; CDR3: CVTRAGRNNSPLHF
V: TRBV6-1; J: TRBJ1-5; CDR3: CASSEGPLNQPQHF
V: TRBV5-1; J: TRBJ1-1; CDR3: CASSLRTGGDPEAFF
V: TRBV4-3; J: TRBJ1-1; CDR3: CASRGQVLGNTEAFF
V: TRBV11-3; J: TRBJ2-7; CDR3: CASSLAGGLGYEQYF
V: TRBV7-6; J: TRBJ2-5; CDR3: CASSRAGAVQETQYF
V: TRBV30; J: TRBJ1-1; CDR3: CAWSTGLANTEAFF
V: TRBV9; J: TRBJ1-5; CDR3: CASSAGGDSNQPQHF
V: TRBV7-7; J: TRBJ2-2; CDR3: CASSLAGKGAANTGELFF
V: TRBV7-2; J: TRBJ1-4; CDR3: CASSLRGSNEKLFF
V: TRBV12-3/TRBV12-4; J: TRBJ2-3; CDR3: CASRTSSDTQYF
V: TRBV7-9; J: TRBJ2-5; CDR3: CASSSPNTRSQKRAQYF
V: TRBV11-3; J: TRBJ2-2; CDR3: CASSSTRTGGELFF
V: TRBV5-1; J: TRBJ2-3; CDR3: CASSLGQRLSTDTQYF
V: TRBV4-3; J: TRBJ2-3; CDR3: CASSRNLAGGLRTDTQYF
V: TRBV12-3/TRBV12-4; J: TRBJ1-5; CDR3: CASSGTTGFWDNQPQHF
V: TRBV29-1; J: TRBJ2-2; CDR3: CSGKGTGELFF
V: TRBV14; J: TRBJ2-2; CDR3: CASSQTGELFF
V: TRBV4-3; J: TRBJ2-7; CDR3: CASSQGRTYEQYF
V: TRBV10-1; J: TRBJ1-1; CDR3: CASSLGTGEAFF
V: TRBV11-3; J: TRBJ1-1; CDR3: CASSLTANTEAFF
V: TRBV27; J: TRBJ1-6; CDR3: CASSPSGGIFSPLHF
V: TRBV29-1; J: TRBJ1-1; CDR3: CSVDPHGGRRTEAFF
V: TRBV5-1; J: TRBJ1-4; CDR3: CASSLEAGGRKKLFF
V: TRBV30; J: TRBJ1-5; CDR3: CAWSYGPILHQPQHF